This T cell receptor beta chain stems from a study of cytomegalovirus exposure and HLA in healthy donors. Findings and limits, study-wide: In a later analysis, common viral pathogens appeared linked to several of the most significant clusters. Across HLA loci, a later analysis found differing TCR association rates, with DRB1 most and HLA-C fewest. According to the study, around 150 TCR beta chains were cytomegalovirus-associated.

Notes on this clone: Its target is unknown.

This CDR3 region has 15 residues. Germline V gene lookup returns CDR1 SGHVS and CDR2 FNYEAQ. J gave up 4 bases and V 0 bases, and 3 bases lay outside the gene matches. Healthy people donating bone marrow made up the donors. 13 Jbeta primers and 60 Vbeta primers were used for the PCR. Data came from immunoSEQ multiplex PCR; TCRdb stores just in-frame clones and leaves some out. Found here are 65,000 to 95,000 clones, less than 85% of them singletons; the top ten hold 10% to 15%. Sequences were obtained from PBMCs. The genes are TRBV7-6 and TRBJ2-5, with 9 bases fitting TRBD2. The source is a human donor in good health. Here the CDR3 reads CASSLAAGGRETQYF. The CDR3 DNA follows: TGTGCCAGCAGCTTAGCAGCGGGGGGACGAGAGACCCAGTACTTC.